Given below is one T cell receptor beta chain in context. Each CDR3 protein is one row after TCRdb ran MiXCR on the RT-PCR reads. The sample has more than 700,000 distinct CDR3 sequences; 21% are singletons. The record originates from a study of response to subunit inactivated influenza vaccine. The sequence came from a man in his fifties or sixties who received an inactivated influenza vaccine. The starting material was PBMCs from blood, obtained roughly 5 days after vaccination.

The CDR3 sequence is CSADGTGDPDTQYF. The CDR3 DNA is TGCAGCGCAGACGGGACAGGGGATCCAGATACGCAGTATTTT. This sequence joins TRBV29-1 and TRBJ2-3; 10 nucleotides line up with TRBD1. The germline V gene has CDR1 SQVTM and CDR2 ANQGSEA. V was pared by 7 bases and J by 4 bases, with 8 bases of the junction left unmatched. The CDR3 has 14 amino acids.